The 29 T cell receptor beta chains given below trace back to one sample, sequenced in a study of Ad26.COV2.S vaccination and SARS-CoV-2 variants. Treatment meaning: over 15 received Ad26.COV2.S at low or high dose, single or two shots; roughly five received placebo; per-sample allocation not given. The investigators took samples on day 63 after the first vaccine or placebo injection. Some clones are missing from TCRdb's copy, which holds only in-frame ones; the method was immunoSEQ multiplex PCR. The data hold 300,000 to 350,000 clones, with roughly nine tenths observed a single time. Sample: peripheral blood, taken in a trial of Ad26.COV2.S vaccine versus placebo. Receptor source: a person aged 18-60 years who received the Ad26.COV2.S COVID-19 vaccine or a placebo.

The rearrangement joins TRBV6-5 to TRBJ2-7, with TRBD1 as a possible D gene (5 bases). Germline CDR1 reads MNHEY; CDR2 reads SVGAGI. V gave up 5 bases and J gave up 6 bases, with 8 bases separating them. This CDR3 has 11 amino acids. The CDR3 DNA is TGTGCCAGCAGTCACCAGGGCGAGCAGTACGTC. As protein: CASSHQGEQYV.

The chain combines TRBV12-5 with TRBJ1-1; D is uncertain. V dropped 1 base and J dropped 6 bases, with 12 bases sitting between them. The CDR3 has 14 amino acids. Germline CDR1 is LGHNT and CDR2 is FRNRAP. This CDR3 is CASGLGAVVAEAFF. The CDR3 nucleotides are TGTGCTAGTGGTTTGGGTGCGGTGGTGGCTGAAGCTTTCTTT.

The chain couples TRBV4-2 to TRBJ2-4; 9 bases are shared with TRBD2. The CDR3 is 16 residues long. The V gene end was trimmed by 0 bases and the J gene end by 4 bases; junction bases not matched to a gene: 4. Germline V gene sequence: CDR1 LGHNA, CDR2 YNFKEQ. The CDR3 loop reads CASSQDGAGGKNIQYF. The DNA for the CDR3 is TGTGCCAGCAGCCAAGACGGAGCGGGAGGAAAAAACATTCAGTACTTC.

The chain uses TRBV7-2 and TRBJ2-3; D not resolved. V shed 1 base and J shed 4 bases, with 6 bases lying between them. The CDR3 is 13 amino acids. Germline CDR1 SGHTA, CDR2 FQGNSA. CDR3 DNA: TGTGCCAGCAGCTTAGACCGGGCAGATACGCAGTATTTT. It is translated as CASSLDRADTQYF.

The CDR3 spells CASSSDRGSTEAFF. The DNA for the CDR3 is TGTGCCAGCAGTTCCGACAGGGGAAGTACTGAAGCTTTCTTT. The chain carries TRBV6-2 or TRBV6-3 and TRBJ1-1, with 8 bases matching TRBD1. The CDR3 has 14 amino acids. V shed 4 bases, J shed 5 bases, and the junction held 6 bases outside the gene matches. Germline CDR1 is MNHEY and CDR2 is SVGEGT.

The chain is built from TRBV30 and TRBJ1-1; D gene unclear. The CDR3 totals 12 residues. The V end was cut by 0 bases, the J end by 6 bases, with 8 bases between. Germline lookup yields CDR1 GTSNPN and CDR2 SVGIG (reference sequence). CDR3: CAWSVTGSEAFF. In DNA form, the CDR3 reads TGTGCCTGGAGTGTAACGGGTTCTGAAGCTTTCTTT.

This chain connects TRBV14 to TRBJ1-4; no clear D gene. V dropped 11 bases and J dropped 7 bases, with 17 bases sitting between them. The CDR3 is 13 amino acids. The germline CDR1 and CDR2 sequences are SGHDN and FVKESK. The CDR3 sequence is CAGSTTPSEKLFF. The CDR3 bases are TGTGCCGGTAGTACAACACCCTCTGAAAAACTGTTTTTT.

The V call is TRBV4-3, the J call TRBJ1-2; D is unresolved. This CDR3 has 14 amino acids. Germline CDR1 reads LGHNA; CDR2 reads YSLEER. V lost 3 bases and J lost 4, with 12 bases in between. Here the CDR3 reads CASSHPTQLYGYTF. CDR3 coding DNA: TGCGCCAGCAGCCACCCGACGCAACTCTATGGCTACACCTTC.

This clone was found once. The gene calls are TRBV6-2 or TRBV6-3 and TRBJ1-2; possible D gene TRBD1, 6 bases. The CDR3 runs to 14 residues. Trimming removed 5 bases at V and 4 bases at J, with 14 bases between. Germline V CDR1 and CDR2: MNHEY, SVGEGT. This CDR3 is CASSPAQGVYGYTF. The CDR3 region has the DNA TGTGCCAGCAGTCCAGCACAGGGAGTCTATGGCTACACCTTC.

The rearrangement uses TRBV5-6 and TRBJ2-1, with D unclear. Trimming removed 1 base at V and 10 bases at J, with 18 bases between. CDR1 is SGHDT, CDR2 YYEEEE, per germline. The CDR3 totals 15 residues. This CDR3 is CASSLPSGLPGEQFF. In DNA, the CDR3 is TGTGCCAGCAGCTTGCCATCGGGTTTGCCTGGAGAGCAGTTCTTC. Drawing the rest from reference TRBV5-6 and TRBJ2-1, the complete variable domain is DAGVTQSPTHLIKTRGQQVTLRCSPKSGHDTVSWYQQALGQGPQFIFQYYEEEERQRGNFPDRFSGHQFPNYSSELNVNALLLGDSALYLCASSLPSGLPGEQFFGPGTRLTVL.

This clone was seen only once. J is TRBJ2-1 and V is TRBV27; D is unclear. Germline values: CDR1 MNHEY, CDR2 SMNVEV (reference sequence). The CDR3 length is 15 residues. The germline V and J ends were trimmed by 2 bases and 4 bases, with 12 bases remaining between them. Written as DNA, the CDR3 is TGTGCCAGCAGTTTAGTAGAGGACCCATACAATGAGCAGTTCTTC. It encodes CASSLVEDPYNEQFF.

This chain connects TRBV5-1 to TRBJ2-2, with TRBD2 identical over 11 bases. This CDR3 comprises 16 residues. V trimming: 1 base; J trimming: 7 bases; junction bases outside the gene matches: 6. The germline V gene has CDR1 SGHRS and CDR2 YFSETQ. This CDR3 is CASSLTSGRGDGELFF. The DNA of the CDR3 is TGCGCCAGCAGCTTGACTAGCGGGAGAGGGGACGGGGAGCTGTTTTTT.

This clone has more than one count but fewer than ten. The genes are TRBV19 and TRBJ1-3; D is unresolved. V was cut by 9 bases and J by 0 bases, with 12 bases left in between. This CDR3 contains 14 residues. Germline V gene sequence: CDR1 LNHDA, CDR2 SQIVND (reference sequence). The CDR3 nucleotides read TGTGCCAGCAGTTTGCTCTCCTCTGGAAACACCATATATTTT. Translation: CASSLLSSGNTIYF.

The CDR3: CASSQVAGGNTDTQYF. The CDR3 DNA sequence: TGTGCCAGCAGCCAAGTCGCGGGAGGGAATACAGATACGCAGTATTTT. This chain joins TRBV9 and TRBJ2-3, with 9 bases aligning to TRBD2. There are 16 residues in the CDR3. The ends lost 4 bases at V and 3 bases at J; junction bases unmatched: 9. In germline, CDR1 is SGDLS, CDR2 YYNGEE.

CDR3: CASSLQGTFYEQYF. CDR3 DNA: TGTGCCAGCAGTTTACAGGGGACTTTCTACGAGCAGTACTTC. V gene TRBV27 combines with J gene TRBJ2-7, with D perhaps TRBD1 or TRBD2 (6 bases each). Germline CDR1 and CDR2: MNHEY and SMNVEV (reference sequence). Trimming pared 2 bases from V and 3 bases from J, leaving 11 bases between. This CDR3 is built from 14 residues.

The chain uses TRBV24-1 and TRBJ2-3, with 10 bases that match TRBD1. Germline trimming cut 5 bases from V and 5 bases from J; bases unmatched to any gene: 6. The CDR3 totals 15 residues. Germline CDR1 reads KGHDR; CDR2 reads SFDVKD. DNA of the CDR3: TGTGCCACCAGTGCGACAGGGGGCGAAGGAGATACGCAGTATTTT. Its translation is CATSATGGEGDTQYF.

This clone was counted a single time. This chain uses TRBV4-2 with TRBJ2-3; 11 positions agree with TRBD2. J lost 0 bases, V lost 0 bases, and 5 bases had no gene match. The CDR3 runs 18 residues. Per germline, CDR1 LGHNA and CDR2 YNFKEQ. The DNA of the CDR3 is TGTGCCAGCAGCCAAGAAGCGAGACTAGCGGGGAGCACAGATACGCAGTATTTT. Protein: CASSQEARLAGSTDTQYF.

The chain is built from TRBV6-5 and TRBJ1-6; unclear D gene. The V gene lost 10 bases and the J gene lost 9 bases, with 19 bases spanning the gap. The CDR3 is 14 residues long. Germline V lookup: CDR1 MNHEY, CDR2 SVGAGI. As DNA, the CDR3 is TGTGCCACCCATTCGCGCGGTGATGGTTCACCCCTCCACTTT. Translating it yields CATHSRGDGSPLHF.

The J gene is TRBJ1-2, the V gene TRBV10-3; 7 bases match TRBD1. The CDR3 consists of 14 residues. V gave up 4 bases and J gave up 6 bases; unmatched junction bases: 8. Looked up from germline, CDR1 is ENHRY and CDR2 is SYGVKD. CDR3: CAISGAQGKDGYTF. The CDR3 DNA follows: TGTGCCATCAGTGGCGCACAGGGGAAGGATGGCTACACCTTC.

With respect to this clone: Within the sample, other DNA sequences also encode this same CDR3. The J gene is TRBJ1-3, the V gene TRBV6-5; 8 nucleotides match TRBD1. V was clipped by 3 bases and J by 2 bases; unmatched bases: 3. Germline V gene sequence: CDR1 MNHEY, CDR2 SVGAGI. This CDR3 comprises 15 residues. The CDR3 reads CASSYSRGPGNTIYF. The CDR3 bases are TGTGCCAGCAGTTATTCCAGGGGGCCTGGAAACACCATATATTTT.

This chain joins TRBV18 and TRBJ1-2; 7 bases are a match to TRBD1. This CDR3 has 16 residues. Germline values: CDR1 KGHSH, CDR2 LQKENI. Trimming took 3 bases from V and 5 from J; bases not matched to a gene: 12. As DNA, the CDR3 is TGTGCCAGCTCACCGATTACAGGGGATCTAGGGTATGGCTACACCTTC. This codes for CASSPITGDLGYGYTF.

This clone was seen a single time. The chain combines TRBV19 with TRBJ1-5; D uncertain. Germline CDR1 and CDR2: LNHDA and SQIVND (reference sequence). Trimming pared 6 bases from V and 4 bases from J, leaving 19 bases between. CDR3 length: 16 residues. The CDR3 DNA reads TGTGCCAGTAGCCCCGCGATTGGCAGAGCGAATCAGCCCCAGCATTTT. It is translated as CASSPAIGRANQPQHF.

The V call is TRBV3-1 (or the pseudogene TRBV3-2), the J call TRBJ2-3; TRBD2 agrees at 9 bases. Germline trimming cut 1 base from V and 3 bases from J; bases unmatched to any gene: 2. From germline, CDR1 is LGHDT and CDR2 YNNKEL (reference sequence). The CDR3 extends over 15 amino acids. CDR3 in amino acids: CASSQALAGTDTQYF. The CDR3 bases are TGTGCCAGCAGCCAAGCCCTAGCGGGAACAGATACGCAGTATTTT.

The rearrangement links TRBV5-5 to TRBJ2-1; possible D gene TRBD2, 5 bases. The ends were cut back, 2 bases at V and 0 bases at J, with 9 bases in the middle. CDR1 and CDR2 (germline): SGHKS, YYEKEE (reference sequence). The CDR3 is 15 amino acids. CDR3 loop: CASSFEGASYNEQFF. The CDR3 nucleotides read TGTGCCAGCAGCTTCGAGGGTGCCTCCTACAATGAGCAGTTCTTC.

The chain carries TRBV4-3 and TRBJ1-3, with a possible D match to TRBD1 (5 bases). Germline-derived CDR1 and CDR2 are LGHNA and YSLEER. V lost 0 bases to trimming and J lost 1 base, with 13 bases between them. This CDR3 contains 17 residues. The CDR3 here is CASSQDLARESGNTIYF. CDR3 nucleotides: TGCGCCAGCAGCCAAGACCTCGCCAGGGAGTCTGGAAACACCATATATTTT.

This clone was counted between two and nine times. The chain uses TRBV6-5 and TRBJ1-2; 7 bases align to TRBD1. The CDR3 length is 13 residues. The V segment lost 5 bases and the J segment 4 bases; nucleotides outside the gene matches: 4. Germline V lookup: CDR1 MNHEY, CDR2 SVGAGI. The CDR3 reads CASSIGGAYGYTF. The CDR3 nucleotides are TGTGCCAGCAGTATAGGGGGCGCCTATGGCTACACCTTC.

The V gene is TRBV28, the J gene TRBJ2-1; maybe TRBD1 (6 bases). V lost 2 bases, J lost 6 bases, and 11 bases lay in between. Looked up from germline, CDR1 is MDHEN and CDR2 is SYDVKM. The CDR3 consists of 14 residues. CDR3 bases: TGTGCCAGCAGTTTAGGACAGTACGGCAATGAGCAGTTCTTC. This translates into CASSLGQYGNEQFF.

This chain joins TRBV30 and TRBJ1-5; D may be TRBD1 (6 bases). V was trimmed by 4 bases and J by 2 bases, leaving 15 bases between them. The germline V gene has CDR1 GTSNPN and CDR2 SVGIG (reference sequence). The CDR3 extends over 15 amino acids. CDR3 sequence (DNA): TGTGCCTGGAAAGAGACAGGCTCTGGCAATCAGCCCCAGCATTTT. This codes for CAWKETGSGNQPQHF.

The CDR3 region is CASSWTGTGNTEAFF. For the CDR3, the DNA is TGCGCCAGCAGTTGGACAGGGACTGGCAACACTGAAGCTTTCTTT. This chain connects TRBV5-1 to TRBJ1-1, with 8 bases matching TRBD1. Losses at the gene ends were 5 bases for V and 2 bases for J; bases not matched to a gene: 8. This CDR3 has 15 amino acids. CDR1 is SGHRS and CDR2 is YFSETQ in the germline V gene.